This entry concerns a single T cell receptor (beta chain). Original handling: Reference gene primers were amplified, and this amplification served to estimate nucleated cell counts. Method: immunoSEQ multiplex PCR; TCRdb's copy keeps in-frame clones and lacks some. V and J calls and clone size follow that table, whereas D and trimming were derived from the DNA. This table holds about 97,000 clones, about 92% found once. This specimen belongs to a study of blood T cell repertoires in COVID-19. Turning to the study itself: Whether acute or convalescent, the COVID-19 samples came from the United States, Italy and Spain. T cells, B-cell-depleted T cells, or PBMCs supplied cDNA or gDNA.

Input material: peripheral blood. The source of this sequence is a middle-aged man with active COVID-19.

For the CDR3, the DNA is TGTGCCAGCAGTAGGTCAAGGGGGACTGAAGCTTTCTTT. As protein: CASSRSRGTEAFF. The rearrangement uses TRBV6-5 and TRBJ1-1; tentative D call: TRBD1 (6 bases). This CDR3 region has 13 residues. Between the trimmed V and J ends, which lost 5 bases and 5 bases, there was a span of 12 bases. Germline V gene lookup returns CDR1 MNHEY and CDR2 SVGAGI.